The rows below give T cell receptor beta chains drawn from one sample of a study of blood T cell repertoires in COVID-19. Sequenced by immunoSEQ multiplex PCR; TCRdb stores in-frame clones only, minus some. The data contain approximately 180,000 clones, approximately 89% of them seen just once; the ten biggest clones take up under 3%. Specimen: PBMCs or T cells enriched from blood (not recorded which). Receptors originate from a woman aged 40 to 50 with acute COVID-19. CDR3s include the opening cysteine and the closing phenylalanine or tryptophan. A D gene is named only where the DNA matches it firmly. Clone size, where shown, is once, few, many, or a class for clones that have expanded.

clone size,D gene,V gene,J gene,CDR3 protein,CDR3 DNA
once,.,TRBV5-4,TRBJ1-3,CASSIPGGPGNTIYF,TGTGCCAGCAGCATCCCGGGTGGCCCTGGAAACACCATATATTTT
.,.,TRBV11-2,TRBJ1-6,CASSSEAFWASPLHF,TGTGCCAGCAGCTCAGAGGCGTTTTGGGCTTCACCCCTCCACTTT
once,TRBD1,TRBV7-6,TRBJ1-3,CASSLYIHWDRGQDSGNTIYF,TGTGCCAGCAGCTTATACATACACTGGGACAGGGGCCAAGACTCTGGAAACACCATATATTTT
.,TRBD2,TRBV15,TRBJ2-3,CATSSSGPVGDTQYF,TGTGCCACCAGCTCTAGCGGCCCCGTGGGGGATACGCAGTATTTT
.,.,TRBV7-4,TRBJ2-1,CASSSWTEGNEQFF,TGTGCCAGCAGCTCCTGGACCGAGGGAAATGAGCAGTTCTTC
.,TRBD2,TRBV7-8,TRBJ2-3,CASSPPGTSSTDTQYF,TGTGCCAGCAGCCCGCCCGGGACTAGCAGCACAGATACGCAGTATTTT
.,TRBD2,TRBV4-2,TRBJ2-5,CASSPGSGTETQYF,TGTGCCAGCAGCCCAGGGAGCGGGACTGAGACCCAGTACTTC
.,.,TRBV27,TRBJ2-1,CASTRIRSGPYNEQFF,TGTGCCAGCACCCGAATCCGAAGCGGCCCCTACAATGAGCAGTTCTTC
.,TRBD1,TRBV2,TRBJ1-1,CASRGTGGTEAFF,TGTGCCAGCAGAGGGACAGGGGGCACTGAAGCTTTCTTT
.,TRBD1,TRBV6-5,TRBJ2-7,CASRQHGQGADEQYF,TGTGCCAGCAGACAACATGGACAGGGGGCGGATGAGCAGTACTTC
.,.,TRBV28,TRBJ1-2,CASSLSAGKGYTF,TGTGCCAGCAGTTTATCGGCAGGCAAGGGCTACACCTTC
.,TRBD2,TRBV9,TRBJ2-3,CASNPGGGTDTQYF,TGTGCCAGCAACCCCGGGGGGGGCACAGATACGCAGTATTTT
.,.,TRBV28,TRBJ2-7,CASSFVGTYTYEQYF,TGTGCCAGCAGTTTCGTCGGGACATACACCTACGAGCAGTACTTC
.,.,TRBV11-2,TRBJ1-2,CASSSNLDPGRTGSGYTF,TGTGCCAGCAGCTCCAACCTGGACCCGGGGCGAACAGGGTCTGGCTACACCTTC
.,.,TRBV9,TRBJ2-1,CASSVAEGSSYNEQFF,TGTGCCAGCAGCGTAGCAGAAGGGAGCTCCTACAATGAGCAGTTCTTC
.,.,TRBV5-1,TRBJ2-1,CASTKEGGEQFF,TGCGCCAGCACGAAAGAGGGCGGTGAGCAGTTCTTC
.,.,TRBV28,TRBJ1-1,CASEGRDTEAFF,TGTGCCTCCGAGGGTAGGGACACTGAAGCTTTCTTT
many,.,TRBV27,TRBJ1-6,CASSSPGTSSPLHF,TGTGCCAGCAGTTCCCCCGGGACTTCTTCACCCCTCCACTTT
.,TRBD1,TRBV9,TRBJ2-2,CASSVTGGTGELFF,TGTGCCAGCAGCGTAACAGGGGGAACCGGGGAGCTGTTTTTT
.,TRBD2,TRBV19,TRBJ2-2,CAIRGTSGTSNTGELFF,TGTGCCATTAGAGGGACTAGCGGGACTTCGAACACCGGGGAGCTGTTTTTT
.,.,TRBV19,TRBJ1-5,CASSIEPGVPNQPQHF,TGTGCCAGTAGTATAGAGCCAGGGGTCCCAAATCAGCCCCAGCATTTT
.,.,TRBV16,TRBJ2-7,CASSQSRAGVEQYF,TGTGCCAGCAGCCAATCACGGGCGGGCGTCGAGCAGTACTTC
.,.,TRBV2,TRBJ2-5,CASTPGLTAETQYF,TGTGCCAGCACTCCGGGACTCACGGCGGAGACCCAGTACTTC
.,.,TRBV7-9,TRBJ1-1,CASSLTGQAFF,TGTGCCAGCAGCTTAACAGGGCAAGCTTTCTTT
.,TRBD1,TRBV6-5,TRBJ1-1,CASSSPGQGPEAFF,TGTGCCAGCAGTTCTCCGGGACAGGGACCTGAAGCTTTCTTT
.,TRBD1,TRBV5-5,TRBJ1-4,CASSYGTGNEKLFF,TGTGCCAGCAGTTACGGGACAGGGAATGAAAAACTGTTTTTT
.,.,TRBV24-1,TRBJ1-2,CATSDPSEGLGGYTF,TGTGCCACCAGTGATCCTTCCGAAGGTTTGGGCGGCTACACCTTC
.,.,TRBV6-5,TRBJ1-1,CASSYSRERNTEAFF,TGTGCCAGCAGTTACTCGAGGGAAAGGAACACTGAAGCTTTCTTT
.,TRBD2,TRBV5-4,TRBJ2-7,CASSTRGAGNYEQYF,TGTGCCAGCAGCACCCGGGGAGCGGGAAACTACGAGCAGTACTTC
.,TRBD1,TRBV5-8,TRBJ1-2,CASSRTGTANYGYTF,TGTGCCAGCAGCCGGACGGGGACAGCTAACTATGGCTACACCTTC
few,.,TRBV7-3,TRBJ1-1,CASSYAMNTEAFF,TGTGCCAGCAGCTACGCTATGAACACTGAAGCTTTCTTT
.,TRBD1,TRBV11-2,TRBJ1-2,CASRTYRDRDPYGYTF,TGTGCCAGCAGAACCTACCGGGACAGGGATCCCTATGGCTACACCTTC
.,TRBD2,TRBV7-9,TRBJ2-3,CASSFVEAGGTDTQYF,TGTGCCAGCAGCTTTGTTGAAGCGGGGGGCACAGATACGCAGTATTTT
.,.,TRBV6-5,TRBJ2-5,CASQSRETQYF,TGTGCCAGCCAATCCCGGGAGACCCAGTACTTC
.,TRBD2,TRBV15,TRBJ2-7,CATSRDGGSGPSREQYF,TGTGCCACCAGCAGAGATGGGGGTAGCGGGCCCTCGAGGGAGCAGTACTTC
.,.,TRBV6-5,TRBJ2-7,CASTPGPAQPEQYF,TGTGCCAGCACCCCGGGTCCCGCTCAACCCGAGCAGTACTTC
.,.,TRBV7-9,TRBJ1-1,CASSFTGNTEAFF,TGTGCCAGCAGTTTCACAGGGAACACTGAAGCTTTCTTT
.,TRBD2,TRBV6-2/TRBV6-3,TRBJ2-1,CASSREAGVYNEQFF,TGTGCCAGCAGTAGGGAAGCGGGAGTCTACAATGAGCAGTTCTTC
.,TRBD1,TRBV29-1,TRBJ2-7,CSARTGGYEQYF,TGCAGCGCCCGGACAGGGGGCTACGAGCAGTACTTC
.,TRBD1,TRBV9,TRBJ2-7,CASSASTGYHEQYF,TGTGCCAGCAGCGCCTCGACAGGGTACCACGAGCAGTACTTC
.,TRBD1,TRBV9,TRBJ1-3,CASSARAGGGGNTIYF,TGTGCCAGCAGCGCGAGGGCAGGGGGCGGTGGAAACACCATATATTTT
.,TRBD2,TRBV29-1,TRBJ2-5,CSVDGWGGQETQYF,TGCAGCGTTGATGGTTGGGGGGGCCAAGAGACCCAGTACTTC
.,TRBD1,TRBV4-1,TRBJ2-7,CASSHEQGPTYEQYF,TGCGCCAGCAGCCATGAACAGGGGCCTACCTACGAGCAGTACTTC
.,TRBD1,TRBV7-6,TRBJ2-1,CASSLATGDEQFF,TGTGCCAGCAGCTTGGCTACAGGGGATGAGCAGTTCTTC
.,TRBD1,TRBV28,TRBJ1-1,CASSLKGDRATNTEAFF,TGTGCCAGCAGTTTAAAGGGGGACAGGGCCACGAACACTGAAGCTTTCTTT
.,.,TRBV18,TRBJ1-5,CASSLGGPQHF,TGTGCCAGCTCACTCGGAGGGCCCCAGCATTTT